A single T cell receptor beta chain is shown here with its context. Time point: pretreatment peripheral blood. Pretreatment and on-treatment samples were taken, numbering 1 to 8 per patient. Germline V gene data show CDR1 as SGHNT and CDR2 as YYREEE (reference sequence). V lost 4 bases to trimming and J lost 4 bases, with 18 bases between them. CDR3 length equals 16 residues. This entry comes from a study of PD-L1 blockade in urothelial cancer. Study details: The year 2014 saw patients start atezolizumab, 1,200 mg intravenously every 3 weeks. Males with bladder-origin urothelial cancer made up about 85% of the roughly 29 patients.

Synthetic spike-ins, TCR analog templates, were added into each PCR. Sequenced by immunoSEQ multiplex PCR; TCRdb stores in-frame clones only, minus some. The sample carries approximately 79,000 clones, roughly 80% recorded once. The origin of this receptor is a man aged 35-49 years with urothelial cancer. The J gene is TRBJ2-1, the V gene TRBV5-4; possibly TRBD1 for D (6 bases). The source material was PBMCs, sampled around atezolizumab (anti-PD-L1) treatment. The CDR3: CASSPLTGGGYNEQFF. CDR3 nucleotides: TGTGCCAGCAGCCCTCTGACTGGGGGCGGATACAATGAGCAGTTCTTC.